These 25 T cell receptor beta chains were all obtained from the same sample, sequenced in a study of blood T cell repertoires in COVID-19. The data were produced by immunoSEQ multiplex PCR, yet TCRdb's version contains in-frame clones alone and is incomplete. The sample consists of a few hundred thousand clones, 87% of them appearing once. Sequenced input: PBMCs or T cells enriched from blood (not recorded which). These receptors were collected from a woman aged 25 to 39 who had recovered from COVID-19.

The rearrangement uses TRBV19 and TRBJ1-1, with 9 bases lining up with TRBD1. With V trimmed by 7 bases and J by 2 bases, 2 bases remained unmatched. The CDR3 length is 13 residues. Germline CDR1 LNHDA, CDR2 SQIVND (reference sequence). Here the CDR3 DNA reads TGTGCCAGTAACAGGGGGCGCAACACTGAAGCTTTCTTT. It codes for CASNRGRNTEAFF.

This rearrangement joins TRBV27 to TRBJ1-1; D gene unclear. The length of the CDR3 is 13 residues. CDR1 and CDR2 from the germline V gene are MNHEY and SMNVEV (reference sequence). Trimming removed 0 bases from V and 11 bases from J, with 13 bases in between. CDR3 residues: CASSLSADWRAFF. In DNA form, the CDR3 reads TGTGCCAGCAGTTTATCGGCGGACTGGAGGGCTTTCTTT.

This chain uses TRBV6-5 with TRBJ1-2; D remains ambiguous. The germline V gene has CDR1 MNHEY and CDR2 SVGAGI. The CDR3 spans 14 residues. Trimming cost V 5 bases and J 5 bases, with 15 bases left between them. CDR3 sequence (DNA): TGTGCCAGCAGTCCCCTTAAGGGAGAATATGGCTACACCTTC. It translates to CASSPLKGEYGYTF.

The J gene is TRBJ1-2, the V gene TRBV12-3 or TRBV12-4; D may be TRBD1 (5 bases). The CDR3 sequence is 11 residues long. With 8 bases removed from V and 6 bases from J, the gap between germline ends came to 10 bases. CDR3 DNA: TGTGCCAGCTGGGGAGGGGATGGCTACACCTTC. Translating it yields CASWGGDGYTF.

This clone was picked up a small number of times. The V and J genes are TRBV5-4 and TRBJ1-2, with 7 bases identical to TRBD1. This CDR3 spans 13 amino acids. V was clipped by 0 bases and J by 8 bases; unmatched bases: 4. CDR1 SGHNT and CDR2 YYREEE come from the germline V gene (reference sequence). The CDR3 DNA reads TGTGCCAGCAGCTTGGATACAGGGGACGGCTACACCTTC. This encodes CASSLDTGDGYTF.

Notes on this clone: Other nucleotide sequences in the sample specify the same CDR3. The rearrangement uses TRBV9 and TRBJ2-3; D perhaps matches TRBD2 (5 bases). Germline CDR1 reads SGDLS; CDR2 reads YYNGEE. Trimming removed 0 bases at V and 1 base at J, with 9 bases between. The CDR3 contains 15 residues. The CDR3 coding sequence is TGTGCCAGCAGCGTAGTGGGAGCGGGCACAGATACGCAGTATTTT. It codes for CASSVVGAGTDTQYF.

The CDR3 DNA sequence: TGTGCCAGCAGTTACTCAGGGGGGGCAGCGAACTATGGCTACACCTTC. Its translation is CASSYSGGAANYGYTF. The chain couples TRBV6-5 to TRBJ1-2, with D maybe TRBD1 (6 bases). Germline V gives CDR1 MNHEY, CDR2 SVGAGI. Deletions cut 0 bases from V and 2 bases from J, with 13 bases between. CDR3 length: 16 amino acids.

The DNA of the CDR3 is TGTGCCAGTAGTCTAGCGGGTTTCGTCCACAATGAGCAGTTCTTC. It translates to CASSLAGFVHNEQFF. The chain carries TRBV19 and TRBJ2-1, with 8 positions matching TRBD2. The CDR3 length is 15 residues. The germline CDR1 and CDR2 sequences are LNHDA and SQIVND (reference sequence). V shed 5 bases and J 5 bases; nucleotides not matched to a gene: 8.

This clone was detected only once. This CDR3 reads CASSEGAVNYGYTF. The CDR3 coding sequence is TGTGCCAGCAGTGAAGGTGCAGTAAACTATGGCTACACCTTC. This rearrangement joins TRBV6-1 to TRBJ1-2; D ambiguous. The length of the CDR3 is 14 residues. Between the trimmed V and J ends, which lost 1 base and 2 bases, there was a span of 8 bases. Germline CDR1 reads MNHNS; CDR2 reads SASEGT.

The genes are TRBV3-1 (or the pseudogene TRBV3-2) and TRBJ1-2; perhaps TRBD1 as D (6 bases). V was cut by 4 bases and J by 1 base, with 10 bases left in between. Germline V lookup: CDR1 LGHDT, CDR2 YNNKEL (reference sequence). This CDR3 contains 14 residues. The chain's CDR3 is CASSPRGGNYGYTF. CDR3 DNA: TGTGCCAGCAGCCCCCGAGGGGGTAACTATGGCTACACCTTC.

V is TRBV2 and J is TRBJ2-1, with TRBD2 identical over 9 bases. CDR3 length: 14 amino acids. Germline CDR1 SNHLY, CDR2 FYNNEI. Trimming cost V 5 bases and J 2 bases; bases outside gene matches: 1. The CDR3 protein is CASSKRGAYNEQFF. The CDR3 bases are TGTGCCAGCAGTAAGCGGGGGGCCTACAATGAGCAGTTCTTC.

This chain connects TRBV6-4 to TRBJ2-5; TRBD2 agrees at 7 bases. The V gene end was trimmed by 3 bases and the J gene end by 7 bases; junction bases not matched to a gene: 5. The CDR3 runs to 13 residues. Germline V gene sequence: CDR1 MRHNA, CDR2 SNTAGT. CDR3 DNA: TGTGCCAGCAGTGAGATCCCGGGGGGGACCCAGTACTTC. This codes for CASSEIPGGTQYF.

J is TRBJ1-4 and V is TRBV4-2, with 8 positions matching TRBD1. The trim removed 0 bases at V and 8 bases at J, leaving 5 bases unmatched. Germline CDR1 reads LGHNA; CDR2 reads YNFKEQ. CDR3 size: 15 residues. The CDR3 is CASSQDRTGWEKLFF. CDR3 DNA: TGTGCCAGCAGCCAAGATAGGACAGGGTGGGAAAAACTGTTTTTT.

This sequence joins TRBV3-1 (or the pseudogene TRBV3-2) and TRBJ2-7; D perhaps matches TRBD2 (6 bases). In germline, CDR1 is LGHDT, CDR2 YNNKEL (reference sequence). V dropped 0 bases and J dropped 4 bases, with 10 bases sitting between them. The CDR3 runs 14 residues. CDR3 sequence: CASSQEIGGYEQYF. As DNA, the CDR3 is TGTGCCAGCAGCCAAGAAATCGGAGGGTACGAGCAGTACTTC.

V usage is TRBV27 and J usage is TRBJ2-7; a weak D match, TRBD2 (5 bases). The germline V gene encodes CDR1 MNHEY and CDR2 SMNVEV (reference sequence). The length of the CDR3 is 12 residues. V was trimmed by 5 bases and J by 7 bases, leaving 12 bases between them. CDR3 in amino acids: CASSGSLWEQYF. As DNA, the CDR3 is TGTGCCAGCAGTGGGAGTCTTTGGGAGCAGTACTTC.

The chain has TRBV3-1 (or the pseudogene TRBV3-2) and TRBJ2-5; 10 positions match TRBD1. The CDR3 has 15 amino acids. Germline V gene sequence: CDR1 LGHDT, CDR2 YNNKEL (reference sequence). Trimming removed 4 bases from V and 7 bases from J; junction bases left unmatched: 9. The CDR3 region has the DNA TGTGCCAGCAGCCCCCCCGGGACAGGGGCGGGGACCCAGTACTTC. Protein sequence: CASSPPGTGAGTQYF.

This sequence joins TRBV28 and TRBJ2-7; unclear D gene. Germline loops: CDR1 MDHEN, CDR2 SYDVKM. Trimming stripped 8 bases from V and 4 bases from J, with 12 bases between. The CDR3 spans 12 residues. CDR3 in amino acids: CASSALWYEQYF. The CDR3 DNA follows: TGTGCCAGCTCCGCGCTGTGGTACGAGCAGTACTTC. The full variable domain, rest sourced from reference TRBV28 and TRBJ2-7, is DVKVTQSSRYLVKRTGEKVFLECVQDMDHENMFWYRQDPGLGLRLIYFSYDVKMKEKGDIPEGYSVSREKKERFSLILESASTNQTSMYLCASSALWYEQYFGPGTRLTVT.

J is TRBJ2-1 and V is TRBV4-1; 7 bases line up with TRBD2. J was trimmed by 2 bases and V by 3 bases; bases with no gene match: 7. The CDR3 has 16 amino acids. From germline, CDR1 is MGHRA and CDR2 YSYEKL. The CDR3 DNA reads TGCGCCAGCAGCCATGAGCGGGGAGGGACCTACAATGAGCAGTTCTTC. This gives the protein CASSHERGGTYNEQFF.

CDR3 sequence (DNA): TGTGCCAGCAGCTTAGCGAGCTCTGGGGCCAACGTCCTGACTTTC. This gives the protein CASSLASSGANVLTF. The V gene is TRBV7-6, the J gene TRBJ2-6; D gene unclear. The CDR3 sequence is 15 residues long. Trimming removed 0 bases from V and 0 bases from J, with 3 bases in between. Germline lookup yields CDR1 SGHVS and CDR2 FNYEAQ. The full variable domain, in which reference TRBV7-6 and TRBJ2-6 provide the parts outside the CDR3, is GAGVSQSPRYKVTKRGQDVALRCDPISGHVSLYWYRQALGQGPEFLTYFNYEAQQDKSGLPNDRFSAERPEGSISTLTIQRTEQRDSAMYRCASSLASSGANVLTFGAGSRLTVL.

The chain joins TRBV5-4 to TRBJ1-4; D is unclear. V lost 0 bases, J lost 10 bases, and 10 bases lay in between. CDR1 and CDR2 from the germline V gene are SGHNT and YYREEE (reference sequence). The CDR3 runs 13 residues. CDR3 residues: CASSLAGGGKLFF. The CDR3 DNA reads TGTGCCAGCAGCTTGGCCGGCGGAGGAAAACTGTTTTTT.

The count of this clone is one. V and J are TRBV27 and TRBJ1-5; 9 bases are shared with TRBD1. The V gene end was trimmed by 6 bases and the J gene end by 2 bases; junction bases not matched to a gene: 5. This CDR3 spans 15 amino acids. Germline assignment: CDR1 MNHEY and CDR2 SMNVEV (reference sequence). The CDR3 sequence: CASSLRQGGNQPQHF. CDR3 DNA: TGTGCCAGCAGCCTAAGACAGGGGGGCAATCAGCCCCAGCATTTT.

The rearrangement joins TRBV3-1 (or the pseudogene TRBV3-2) to TRBJ1-1; unclear D gene. From germline, CDR1 is LGHDT and CDR2 YNNKEL (reference sequence). V dropped 0 bases and J dropped 6 bases, with 14 bases sitting between them. This CDR3 spans 15 amino acids. CDR3 in amino acids: CASSQDPRARAEAFF. Here the CDR3 DNA reads TGTGCCAGCAGCCAAGATCCGCGGGCGCGGGCTGAAGCTTTCTTT.

J is TRBJ1-4 and V is TRBV6-5; the match to TRBD1 covers 9 bases. CDR1 is MNHEY, CDR2 SVGAGI, per germline. V was pared by 6 bases and J by 6 bases, with 8 bases of the junction left unmatched. The CDR3 runs to 15 residues. The CDR3 here is CASSNPGTGHEKLFF. DNA for the CDR3: TGTGCCAGCAGCAATCCCGGGACAGGGCATGAAAAACTGTTTTTT.

The DNA of the CDR3 is TGTGCCAGCAGCCAAAGACCGACTAGCGGGGGCTCCTCCTACGAGCAGTACTTC. Amino acids: CASSQRPTSGGSSYEQYF. The chain joins TRBV27 to TRBJ2-7; 12 nucleotides line up with TRBD2. The ends lost 6 bases at V and 0 bases at J; junction bases unmatched: 12. The germline V gene encodes CDR1 MNHEY and CDR2 SMNVEV (reference sequence). This CDR3 contains 18 residues.

J is TRBJ1-3 and V is TRBV30; D gene uncertain. The V gene lost 5 bases and the J gene lost 0 bases, with 14 bases spanning the gap. Germline V gene data show CDR1 as GTSNPN and CDR2 as SVGIG (reference sequence). CDR3 size: 15 residues. CDR3 coding DNA: TGTGCCTGGCTCCATGTGGAGACCTCTGGAAACACCATATATTTT. It codes for CAWLHVETSGNTIYF.